What follows is one T cell receptor (beta chain) and its context. This clone was seen once. Its antigen is still unknown. Base qualities are missing; no much larger clone stands one base away. This record belongs to a study of CD8+ T cells in alopecia areata (dated by TCRdb to the late 2010s). Regarding the complete study: Treated patients were enrolled in an open-label pilot trial of oral tofacitinib, 5 to 10 mg twice daily, for moderate-to-severe alopecia areata. Clonality in the scalp was compared among normal scalp (n=4), patchy alopecia areata scalp (n=8), and alopecia totalis/universalis scalp (n=8). High-throughput TCRbeta sequencing was used to examine T cell clonal expansion in alopecia areata in both the C3H/HeJ mouse model and human patients. RNA was extracted with the PAXgene miRNA kit for fixed scalp, the miRNeasy kit for PBMCs, and the RNeasy kit for mouse skin. Patients received tofacitinib for 6 to 18 months and were then followed off drug for 6 months to check for delayed response and recurrence. TCRbeta CDR3 regions were amplified by immunoSEQ multiplex PCR using 35 Vbeta forward and 13 Jbeta reverse primers. Scalp tissue and sorted CD4+ and CD8+ peripheral blood T cells from patchy and totalis/universalis alopecia areata patients and from healthy controls were covered by human TCRbeta sequencing. Patients on tofacitinib were biopsied at baseline and after 4 and 24 weeks of treatment, and several of the patients also had a later scalp biopsy.

The time point label, read with the paper, signifies: baseline before oral tofacitinib. Lesional scalp punch biopsies and peripheral blood were obtained from alopecia areata patients. PBMCs were separated by density centrifugation and stained for CD3, CD4 and CD8, after which CD4+ and CD8+ T cells were sorted on a FACSAria. Per the germline V gene, SGHDT is the CDR1 and YYEEEE is the CDR2. The CDR3, cysteine through phenylalanine, is 15 amino acids long. Only the CDR3 DNA is retained, 45 bases long and in frame from the first base. Trimming costs V 2 bases and J 2 bases, and their ends lie 12 bases apart. Overall study results and their limits: Unlike mouse skin, which is dominated by gammadelta T cells, normal human skin has resident alphabeta T cells that are also sequenced, and this complicates analysis of the scalp TCR repertoire. Lesional scalp, especially in alopecia totalis/universalis, showed higher clonality and more expanded CD8+ clones than normal scalp, suggesting antigenic drive. Compared with mice, TCR sequences shared between patients were less clear, possibly partly because of HLA diversity across the patient population.

The library was built by means of the immunoSEQ multiplex PCR assay. For TCR sequencing, RNA was extracted from every sample and reverse transcribed into cDNA to serve as template. SuperScript III was used for first-strand cDNA synthesis, primed with a 2:1 mix of oligo-dT and random hexamers. A synthetic immune receptor repertoire was used to measure amplification bias, and any remaining bias was corrected computationally. From the authors' description of their analysis: Raw reads were preprocessed to remove errors, and CDR3 was defined according to IMGT conventions as the region from the conserved cysteine to phenylalanine. Clonality was calculated as 1 minus Shannon entropy normalized by log2 of the number of productive unique TCRs. Scalp TCRbeta sequences were cross-referenced with sorted blood CD4 and CD8 repertoires so that the CD4 or CD8 identity of scalp clones could be inferred. In TCRdb, the immuneACCESS table is reduced to in-frame sequences with V and J assigned. These tables do not hold every clone; where another copy was compared, an unresolved V gene accounts for under half, and the others remain unexplained. V and J calls and clone size come straight from that table; D and trimming were deduced from the DNA. Within this sample are more than 150,000 clones, with 50% to 75% of them counted one time only. About 14% of the sample is taken by the ten largest.

This TCR came from a human donor with alopecia areata. The chain joins TRBV5-6 to TRBJ2-3; the D gene assignment is ambiguous. Material: CD4+ T cells sorted from blood, obtained at week 0. The sequenced DNA: TGTGCCAGCAGCTTTCGAGGCGGATCCACAGATACGCAGTATTTT. It codes for CASSFRGGSTDTQYF.